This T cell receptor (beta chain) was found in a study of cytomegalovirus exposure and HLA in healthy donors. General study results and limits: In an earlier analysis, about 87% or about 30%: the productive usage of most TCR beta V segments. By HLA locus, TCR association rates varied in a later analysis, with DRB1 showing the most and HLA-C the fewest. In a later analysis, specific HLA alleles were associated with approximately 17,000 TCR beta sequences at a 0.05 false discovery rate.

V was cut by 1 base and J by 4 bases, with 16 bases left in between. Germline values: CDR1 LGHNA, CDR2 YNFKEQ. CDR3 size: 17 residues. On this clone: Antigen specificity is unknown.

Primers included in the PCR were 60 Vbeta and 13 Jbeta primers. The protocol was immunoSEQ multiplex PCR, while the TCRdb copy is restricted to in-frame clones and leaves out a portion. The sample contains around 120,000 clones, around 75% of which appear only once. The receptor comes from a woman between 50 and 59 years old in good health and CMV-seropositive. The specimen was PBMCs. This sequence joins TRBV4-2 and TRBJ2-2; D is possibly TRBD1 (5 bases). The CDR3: CASSQGGGQGVTGELFF. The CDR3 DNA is TGTGCCAGCAGCCAAGGGGGCGGCCAGGGTGTCACCGGGGAGCTGTTTTTT.